One sample yielded the 4 T cell receptor beta chains listed below, sequenced in a study of gammadelta T cells during hepatitis C antiviral therapy. PCR of roughly 23-32 cycles generated the TRG and TRD CDR3 amplicons. cDNA synthesis used mRNA that was extracted from sorted cells. Each CDR3 protein is one row after TCRdb ran MiXCR on the reads. The listing contains a handful of distinct CDR3 sequences. Treatment given: sofosbuvir plus ledipasvir, interferon-free. The specimen was gamma-delta T cells from peripheral blood, collected at week 1 of direct-acting antiviral therapy. The origin of the receptors is an adult with chronic hepatitis C.

This clonotype appeared a single time. This beta chain turned up in a library designed for delta chains; as an off-target read, its abundance says little. The V call is TRBV5-4, the J call TRBJ2-5, with 9 bases fitting TRBD2. The CDR3 spans 16 residues. Germline assignment: CDR1 SGHNT and CDR2 YYREEE (reference sequence). V shed 0 bases and J 2 bases; nucleotides not matched to a gene: 5. CDR3 coding DNA: TGTGCCAGCAGCTTGGCCGCGAGCGGGGGGCAAGAGACCCAGTACTTC. Protein sequence: CASSLAASGGQETQYF.

A remark on this clonotype: This beta chain slipped into a library made for delta chains as a stray read, so its size is not meaningful. V usage is TRBV5-6 and J usage is TRBJ1-2; possible D gene TRBD1, 5 bases. Germline V gene lookup returns CDR1 SGHDT and CDR2 YYEEEE. This CDR3 has 12 residues. Trimming removed 2 bases from V and 4 bases from J, with 6 bases in between. In nucleotides, the CDR3 is TGTGCCAGCAGCTTCCAGGGCTATGGCTACACCTTC. Protein product: CASSFQGYGYTF.

With regard to this clonotype: The library was designed around delta chains, so this beta chain is a stray read whose abundance carries little weight. The chain recombines TRBV6-5 with TRBJ1-2; D gene uncertain. Germline values: CDR1 MNHEY, CDR2 SVGAGI. Trimming cost V 2 bases and J 3 bases, with 13 bases left between them. This CDR3 comprises 15 residues. This CDR3 reads CASSYDGVGDYGYTF. The CDR3 DNA reads TGTGCCAGCAGTTACGACGGGGTCGGGGACTATGGCTACACCTTC.

Note on this clonotype: Found in a library prepared for delta chains, this beta chain is an off-target read, and its abundance has little meaning. This sequence joins TRBV10-3 and TRBJ1-6; TRBD1 matches at 9 bases. Germline CDR1 and CDR2: ENHRY and SYGVKD. The CDR3 contains 17 residues. J was trimmed by 7 bases and V by 8 bases; bases with no gene match: 15. The CDR3 sequence is CAIRRHTGQGQNSPLHF. The DNA for the CDR3 is TGTGCCATCCGACGTCATACTGGACAGGGGCAAAATTCACCCCTCCACTTT.